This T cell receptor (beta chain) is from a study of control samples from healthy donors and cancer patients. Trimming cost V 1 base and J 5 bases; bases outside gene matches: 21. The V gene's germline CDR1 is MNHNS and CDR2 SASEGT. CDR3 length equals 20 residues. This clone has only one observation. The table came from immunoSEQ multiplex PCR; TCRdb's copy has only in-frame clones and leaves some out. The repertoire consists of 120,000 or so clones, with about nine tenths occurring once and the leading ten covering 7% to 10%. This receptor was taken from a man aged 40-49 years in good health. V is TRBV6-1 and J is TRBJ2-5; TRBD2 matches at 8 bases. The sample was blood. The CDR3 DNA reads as TGTGCCAGCAGTGAAGAGTCAGCCGTACTAGCGGCGGGCGGGGGCGAGACCCAGTACTTC. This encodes CASSEESAVLAAGGGETQYF.